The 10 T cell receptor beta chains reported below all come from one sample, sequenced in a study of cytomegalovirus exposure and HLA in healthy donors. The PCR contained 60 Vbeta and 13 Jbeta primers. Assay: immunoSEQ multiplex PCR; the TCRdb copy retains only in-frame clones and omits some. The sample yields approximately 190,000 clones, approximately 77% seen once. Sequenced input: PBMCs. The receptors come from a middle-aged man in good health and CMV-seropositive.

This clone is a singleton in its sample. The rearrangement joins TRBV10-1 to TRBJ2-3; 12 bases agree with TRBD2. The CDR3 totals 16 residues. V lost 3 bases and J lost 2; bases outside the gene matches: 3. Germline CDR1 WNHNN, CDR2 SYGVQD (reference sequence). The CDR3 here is CASSETSGRHTDTQYF. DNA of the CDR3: TGCGCCAGCAGTGAAACTAGCGGGAGGCACACAGATACGCAGTATTTT.

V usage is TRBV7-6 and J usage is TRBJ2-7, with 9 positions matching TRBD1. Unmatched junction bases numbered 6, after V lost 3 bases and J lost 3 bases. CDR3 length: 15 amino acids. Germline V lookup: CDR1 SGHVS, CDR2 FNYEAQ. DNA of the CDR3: TGTGCCAGCAGCTTCCGACAGGGGGTGAACTACGAGCAGTACTTC. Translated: CASSFRQGVNYEQYF.

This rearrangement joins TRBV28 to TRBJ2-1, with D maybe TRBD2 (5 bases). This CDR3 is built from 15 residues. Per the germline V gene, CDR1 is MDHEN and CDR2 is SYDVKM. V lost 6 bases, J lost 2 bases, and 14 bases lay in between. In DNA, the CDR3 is TGTGCCAGCAGGACAACTAGAGATACCTACAATGAGCAGTTCTTC. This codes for CASRTTRDTYNEQFF.

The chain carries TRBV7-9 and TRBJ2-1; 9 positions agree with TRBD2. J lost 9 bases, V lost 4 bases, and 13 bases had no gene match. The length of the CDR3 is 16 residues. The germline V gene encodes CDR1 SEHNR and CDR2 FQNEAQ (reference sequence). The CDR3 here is CASSYPGAGGRGEQFF. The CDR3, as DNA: TGTGCCAGCAGCTACCCCGGGGCGGGGGGGCGTGGTGAGCAGTTCTTC.

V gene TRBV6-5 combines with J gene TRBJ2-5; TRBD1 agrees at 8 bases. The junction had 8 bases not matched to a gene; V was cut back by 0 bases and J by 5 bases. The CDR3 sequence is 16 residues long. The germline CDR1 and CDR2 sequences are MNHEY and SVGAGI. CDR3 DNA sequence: TGTGCCAGCAGTTACTCTTCCCAGGGGGCACTGGAGACCCAGTACTTC. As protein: CASSYSSQGALETQYF.

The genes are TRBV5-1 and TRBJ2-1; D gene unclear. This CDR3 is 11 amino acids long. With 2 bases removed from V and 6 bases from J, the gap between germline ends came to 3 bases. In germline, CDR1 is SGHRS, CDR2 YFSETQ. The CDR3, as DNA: TGCGCCAGCAGCTTCATCAATGAGCAGTTCTTC. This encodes CASSFINEQFF.

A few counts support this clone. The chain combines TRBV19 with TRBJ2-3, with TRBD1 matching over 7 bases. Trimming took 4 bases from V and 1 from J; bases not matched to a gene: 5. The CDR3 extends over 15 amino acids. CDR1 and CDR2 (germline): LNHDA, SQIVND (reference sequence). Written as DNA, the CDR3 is TGTGCCAGTAGTACCCGACAGGGTCGCACAGATACGCAGTATTTT. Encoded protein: CASSTRQGRTDTQYF. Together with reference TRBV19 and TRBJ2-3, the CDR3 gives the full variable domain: DGGITQSPKYLFRKEGQNVTLSCEQNLNHDAMYWYRQDPGQGLRLIYYSQIVNDFQKGDIAEGYSVSREKKESFPLTVTSAQKNPTAFYLCASSTRQGRTDTQYFGPGTRLTVL.

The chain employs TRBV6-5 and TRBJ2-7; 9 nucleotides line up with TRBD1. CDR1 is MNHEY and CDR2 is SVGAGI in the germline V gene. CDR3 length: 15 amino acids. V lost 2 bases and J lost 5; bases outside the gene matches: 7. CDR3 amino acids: CASSYEGQGMDEQYF. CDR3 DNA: TGTGCCAGCAGTTACGAGGGACAGGGCATGGACGAGCAGTACTTC.

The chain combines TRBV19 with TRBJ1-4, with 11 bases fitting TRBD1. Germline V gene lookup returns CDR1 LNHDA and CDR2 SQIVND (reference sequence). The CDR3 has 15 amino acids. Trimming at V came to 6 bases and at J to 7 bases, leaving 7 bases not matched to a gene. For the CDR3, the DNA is TGTGCCAGTAGCCTCGGACAGGGGGCGGGTGAAAAACTGTTTTTT. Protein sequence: CASSLGQGAGEKLFF. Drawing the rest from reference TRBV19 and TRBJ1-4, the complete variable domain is DGGITQSPKYLFRKEGQNVTLSCEQNLNHDAMYWYRQDPGQGLRLIYYSQIVNDFQKGDIAEGYSVSREKKESFPLTVTSAQKNPTAFYLCASSLGQGAGEKLFFGSGTQLSVL.

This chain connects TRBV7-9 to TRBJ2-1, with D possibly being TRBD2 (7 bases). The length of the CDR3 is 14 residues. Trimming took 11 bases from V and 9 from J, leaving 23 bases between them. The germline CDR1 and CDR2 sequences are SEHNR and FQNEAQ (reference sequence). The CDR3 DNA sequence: TGTGCCTCCACCTCGGGGGCGGGAGCAGGTGAGCAGTTCTTC. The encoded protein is CASTSGAGAGEQFF.